This T cell receptor (beta chain) appears in the sequencing data of a study of T cells in localized non-small cell lung cancer. Produced via immunoSEQ multiplex PCR; TCRdb's table is partial and in-frame only. Among around 53,000 clones listed, roughly 80% were seen once. Comments on this clone: Its antigen is not identified.

Whole-study findings and limits: Because sequencing included only one region (of the tumor), heterogeneity remains possible. Of the top 100 tumor clones, median about 53 were in adjacent lung, approximately 28 among its top 100. Longer overall survival was linked to higher blood T cell density.

The TCR originated in a woman aged 40 to 75 with stage II lung adenocarcinoma. Sequencing used PBMCs, obtained before any cancer treatment.

In DNA form, the CDR3 reads TGTGCCAGCAGCCTAGCCGGGACAGTTTACACAGATACGCAGTATTTT. Translation gives CASSLAGTVYTDTQYF. V and J are TRBV27 and TRBJ2-3; 7 bases map to TRBD1. V gave up 6 bases and J gave up 2 bases; unmatched junction bases: 11. Germline CDR1 is MNHEY and CDR2 is SMNVEV (reference sequence). The CDR3 is 16 amino acids.